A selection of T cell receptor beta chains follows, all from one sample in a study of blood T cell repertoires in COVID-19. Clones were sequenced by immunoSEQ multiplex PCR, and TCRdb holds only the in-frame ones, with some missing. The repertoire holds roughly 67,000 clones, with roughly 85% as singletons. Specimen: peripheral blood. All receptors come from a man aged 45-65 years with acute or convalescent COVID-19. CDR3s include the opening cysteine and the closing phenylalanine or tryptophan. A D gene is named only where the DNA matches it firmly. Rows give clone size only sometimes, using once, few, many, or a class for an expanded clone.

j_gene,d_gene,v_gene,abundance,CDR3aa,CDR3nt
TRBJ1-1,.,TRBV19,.,CATSLRTANTEAFF,TGTGCCACATCCCTGCGGACAGCGAACACTGAAGCTTTCTTT
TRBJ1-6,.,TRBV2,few,CASSTGISYNSPLHF,TGTGCCAGCAGTACGGGGATATCCTATAATTCACCCCTCCACTTT
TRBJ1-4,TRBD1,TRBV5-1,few,CASSPGTGDAAEKLFF,TGCGCCAGCAGCCCCGGGACAGGGGATGCGGCTGAAAAACTGTTTTTT
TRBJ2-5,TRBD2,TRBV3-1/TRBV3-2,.,CASSQDGSGGGETQYF,TGTGCCAGCAGCCAAGATGGTAGCGGGGGAGGAGAGACCCAGTACTTC
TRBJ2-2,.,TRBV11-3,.,CASSLEGAGNTGELFF,TGTGCCAGCAGCTTAGAAGGGGCAGGGAACACCGGGGAGCTGTTTTTT
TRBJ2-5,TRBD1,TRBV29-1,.,CSGGTGDVETQYF,TGCAGCGGGGGTACAGGGGATGTGGAGACCCAGTACTTC
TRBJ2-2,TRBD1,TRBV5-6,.,CASSPDRGNTGELFF,TGTGCCAGCAGTCCGGACAGGGGGAACACCGGGGAGCTGTTTTTT
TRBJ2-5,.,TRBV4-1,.,CASSQEERPETQYF,TGCGCCAGCAGCCAAGAGGAGCGCCCGGAGACCCAGTACTTC
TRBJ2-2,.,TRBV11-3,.,CASSFGAAGELFF,TGTGCCAGCAGCTTTGGGGCGGCCGGGGAGCTGTTTTTT
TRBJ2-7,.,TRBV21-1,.,CASSKAIKALGETPSYEQYF,TGTGCCAGCAGCAAAGCGATCAAAGCTCTAGGTGAGACGCCATCCTACGAGCAGTACTTC
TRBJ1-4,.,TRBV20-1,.,CSAVEELFF,TGCAGTGCAGTTGAGGAACTGTTTTTT
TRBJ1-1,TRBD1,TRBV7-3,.,CASSTQGGSTEAFF,TGTGCCAGCAGCACACAGGGGGGGAGCACTGAAGCTTTCTTT
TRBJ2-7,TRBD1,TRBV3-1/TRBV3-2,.,CASSQWRLVPGQGLGEQYF,TGTGCCAGCAGCCAATGGCGATTAGTTCCGGGACAGGGGTTGGGCGAGCAGTACTTC
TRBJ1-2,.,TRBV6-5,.,CASSLSGDVYTF,TGTGCCAGCAGCCTGTCGGGGGATGTCTACACCTTC
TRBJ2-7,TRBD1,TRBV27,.,CASSRDRTYEQYF,TGTGCCAGCAGCCGGGACAGAACCTACGAGCAGTACTTC
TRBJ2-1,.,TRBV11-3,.,CASSSGGPYNEQFF,TGTGCCAGCAGCTCAGGGGGGCCCTACAATGAGCAGTTCTTC
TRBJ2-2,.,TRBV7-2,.,CASSTLENWELFF,TGTGCCAGCAGCACACTAGAGAACTGGGAGCTGTTTTTT
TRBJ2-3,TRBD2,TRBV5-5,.,CASSPMTGGGPDTQYF,TGTGCCAGCAGCCCCATGACTGGCGGGGGGCCAGATACGCAGTATTTT
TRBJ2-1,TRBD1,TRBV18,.,CASSPTGTYNEQFF,TGTGCCAGCTCACCGACAGGGACCTACAATGAGCAGTTCTTC
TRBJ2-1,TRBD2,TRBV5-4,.,CASSPGLAGGRWNEQFF,TGTGCCAGCAGCCCGGGACTAGCGGGGGGGCGTTGGAATGAGCAGTTCTTC
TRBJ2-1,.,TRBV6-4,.,CASSGTGIPNEQFF,TGTGCCAGCAGTGGGACGGGAATCCCCAATGAGCAGTTCTTC
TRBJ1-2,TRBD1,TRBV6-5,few,CASQSGQGSYGYTF,TGTGCCAGCCAGAGCGGACAGGGCTCCTATGGCTACACCTTC
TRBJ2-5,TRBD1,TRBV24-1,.,CATSPREGQNQETQYF,TGTGCCACCAGTCCCCGAGAGGGACAGAACCAAGAGACCCAGTACTTC
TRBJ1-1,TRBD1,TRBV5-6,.,CASSLLQGVETEAFF,TGTGCCAGCAGCTTACTACAGGGGGTCGAGACTGAAGCTTTCTTT
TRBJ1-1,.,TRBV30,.,CAWTFSTEAFF,TGTGCCTGGACCTTCAGCACTGAAGCTTTCTTT
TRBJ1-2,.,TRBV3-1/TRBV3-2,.,CASSQITGYDGYTF,TGTGCCAGCAGCCAAATCACAGGGTACGATGGCTACACCTTC
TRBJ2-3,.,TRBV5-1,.,CASSLVRTDTQYF,TGCGCCAGCAGCTTGGTTAGAACCGATACGCAGTATTTT
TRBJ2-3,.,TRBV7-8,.,CASSLVIPSTDTQYF,TGTGCCAGCAGCTTAGTTATCCCGAGCACAGATACGCAGTATTTT
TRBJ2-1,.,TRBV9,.,CASSVAEGAWNEQFF,TGTGCCAGCAGCGTAGCGGAGGGGGCTTGGAATGAGCAGTTCTTC
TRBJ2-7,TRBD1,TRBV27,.,CASRQGDAYEQYF,TGTGCCAGCAGACAGGGGGATGCCTACGAGCAGTACTTC
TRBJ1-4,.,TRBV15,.,CATSREGGPGEKLFF,TGTGCCACCAGCAGAGAGGGGGGGCCGGGGGAAAAACTGTTTTTT
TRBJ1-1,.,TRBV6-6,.,CASVGNTEAFF,TGTGCCAGTGTCGGGAACACTGAAGCTTTCTTT
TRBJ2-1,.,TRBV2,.,CASSESMSSYNEQFF,TGTGCCAGCAGTGAGTCAATGAGCTCCTACAATGAGCAGTTCTTC
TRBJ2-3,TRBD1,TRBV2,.,CASSRDRNTDTQYF,TGTGCCAGCAGCCGGGACAGAAACACAGATACGCAGTATTTT
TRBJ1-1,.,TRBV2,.,CASSPMGANTEAFF,TGTGCCAGCAGTCCAATGGGGGCGAACACTGAAGCTTTCTTT
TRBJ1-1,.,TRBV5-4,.,CASSLALDTTEAFF,TGTGCCAGCAGCTTGGCTTTGGACACCACTGAAGCTTTCTTT
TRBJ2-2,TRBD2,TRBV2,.,CASKGAGSGTGELFF,TGTGCCAGCAAGGGAGCGGGGTCGGGGACCGGGGAGCTGTTTTTT
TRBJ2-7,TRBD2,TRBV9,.,CASSVGAGGSYEQYF,TGTGCCAGCAGCGTAGGGGCCGGGGGGTCCTACGAGCAGTACTTC
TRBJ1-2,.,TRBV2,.,CASSEGEETYGYTF,TGTGCCAGCAGTGAAGGTGAGGAGACCTATGGCTACACCTTC
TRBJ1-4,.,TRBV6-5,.,CASSYQGTSEKLFF,TGTGCCAGCAGTTACCAGGGGACAAGTGAAAAACTGTTTTTT